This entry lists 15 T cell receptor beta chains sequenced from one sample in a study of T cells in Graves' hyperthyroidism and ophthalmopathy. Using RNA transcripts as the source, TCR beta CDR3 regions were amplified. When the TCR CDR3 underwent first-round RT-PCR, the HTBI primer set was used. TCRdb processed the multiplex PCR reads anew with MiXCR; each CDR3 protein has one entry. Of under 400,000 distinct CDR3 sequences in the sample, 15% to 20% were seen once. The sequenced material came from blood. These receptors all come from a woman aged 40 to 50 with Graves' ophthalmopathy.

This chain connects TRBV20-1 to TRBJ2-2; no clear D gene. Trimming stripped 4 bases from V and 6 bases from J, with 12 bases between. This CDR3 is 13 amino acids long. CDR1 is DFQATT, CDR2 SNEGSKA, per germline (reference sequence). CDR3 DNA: TGCAGTGCTACCACCATGACGGCCGGGGAGCTGTTTTTT. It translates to CSATTMTAGELFF.

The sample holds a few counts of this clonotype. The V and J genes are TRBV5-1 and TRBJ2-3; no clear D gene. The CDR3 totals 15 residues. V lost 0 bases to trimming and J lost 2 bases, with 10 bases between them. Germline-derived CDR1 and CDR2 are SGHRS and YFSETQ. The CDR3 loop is CASSLDYIITDTQYF. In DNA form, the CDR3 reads TGCGCCAGCAGCTTGGATTACATCATCACAGATACGCAGTATTTT.

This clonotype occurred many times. CDR3 region: CSARDQTTVPYEQYF. DNA of the CDR3: TGCAGTGCTAGAGATCAAACGACAGTTCCCTACGAGCAGTACTTC. V gene TRBV20-1 combines with J gene TRBJ2-7; D is possibly TRBD1 (5 bases). CDR1 and CDR2 from the germline V gene are DFQATT and SNEGSKA (reference sequence). V lost 0 bases and J 2 bases, leaving 14 bases between the germline ends. CDR3 length: 15 amino acids.

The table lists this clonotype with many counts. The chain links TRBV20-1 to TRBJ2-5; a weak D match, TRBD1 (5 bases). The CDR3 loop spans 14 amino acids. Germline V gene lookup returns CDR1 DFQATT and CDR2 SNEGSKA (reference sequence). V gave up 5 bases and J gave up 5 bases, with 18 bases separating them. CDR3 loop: CSARKTTGGETQYF. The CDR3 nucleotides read TGCAGTGCTCGAAAAACCACAGGTGGGGAGACCCAGTACTTC.

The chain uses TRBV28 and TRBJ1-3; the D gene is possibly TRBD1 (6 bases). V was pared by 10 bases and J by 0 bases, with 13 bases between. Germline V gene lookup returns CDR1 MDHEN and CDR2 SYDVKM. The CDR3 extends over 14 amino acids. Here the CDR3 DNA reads TGTGCCACCCGACAGGCCCACTCTGGAAACACCATATATTTT. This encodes CATRQAHSGNTIYF.

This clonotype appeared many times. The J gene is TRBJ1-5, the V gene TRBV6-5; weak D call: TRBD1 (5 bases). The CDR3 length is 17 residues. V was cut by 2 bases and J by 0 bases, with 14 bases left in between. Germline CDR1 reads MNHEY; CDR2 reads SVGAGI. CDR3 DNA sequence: TGTGCCAGCAGTTACAAGGGGCGCTCATATAGCAATCAGCCCCAGCATTTT. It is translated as CASSYKGRSYSNQPQHF.

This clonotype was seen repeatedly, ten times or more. This CDR3 is CASSLVVGPHEQYF. The CDR3 DNA reads as TGCGCCAGCAGCTTGGTCGTGGGGCCCCACGAGCAGTACTTC. V gene TRBV5-1 combines with J gene TRBJ2-7; D might be TRBD1 (5 bases). The V gene's germline CDR1 is SGHRS and CDR2 YFSETQ. The ends were cut back, 0 bases at V and 5 bases at J, with 12 bases in the middle. The CDR3 has 14 amino acids.

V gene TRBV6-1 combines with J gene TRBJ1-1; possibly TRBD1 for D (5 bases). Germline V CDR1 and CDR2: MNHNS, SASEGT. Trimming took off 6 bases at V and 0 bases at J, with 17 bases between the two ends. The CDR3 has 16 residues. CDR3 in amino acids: CASRRDGEFMNTEAFF. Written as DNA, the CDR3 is TGTGCCAGCAGGCGGGACGGAGAATTCATGAACACTGAAGCTTTCTTT.

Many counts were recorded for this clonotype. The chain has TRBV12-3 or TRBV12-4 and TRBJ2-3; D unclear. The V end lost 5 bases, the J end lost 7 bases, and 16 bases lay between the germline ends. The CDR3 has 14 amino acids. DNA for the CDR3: TGTGCCAGCAGTGCCCCCGAGAATTCGTATACGCAGTATTTT. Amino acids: CASSAPENSYTQYF.

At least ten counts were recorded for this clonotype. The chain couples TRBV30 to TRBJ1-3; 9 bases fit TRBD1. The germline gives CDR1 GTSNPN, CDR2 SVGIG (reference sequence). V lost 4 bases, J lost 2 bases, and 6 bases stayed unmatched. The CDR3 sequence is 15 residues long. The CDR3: CAWILWTGAGNTIYF. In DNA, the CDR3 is TGTGCCTGGATCCTCTGGACAGGGGCTGGAAACACCATATATTTT.

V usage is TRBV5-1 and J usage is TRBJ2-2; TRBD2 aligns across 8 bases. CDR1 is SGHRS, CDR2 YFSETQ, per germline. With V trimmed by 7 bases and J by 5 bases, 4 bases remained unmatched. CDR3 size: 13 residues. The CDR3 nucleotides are TGCGCCAGCCGAGCGGGAGTTACCGGGGAGCTGTTTTTT. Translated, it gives CASRAGVTGELFF. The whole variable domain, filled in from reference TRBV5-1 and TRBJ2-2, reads KAGVTQTPRYLIKTRGQQVTLSCSPISGHRSVSWYQQTPGQGLQFLFEYFSETQRNKGNFPGRFSGRQFSNSRSEMNVSTLELGDSALYLCASRAGVTGELFFGEGSRLTVL.

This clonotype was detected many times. The CDR3 bases are TGTGCCTGGACGACAGCGAACACCGGGGAGCTGTTTTTT. It yields the protein CAWTTANTGELFF. V usage is TRBV30 and J usage is TRBJ2-2, with TRBD1 as a possible D gene (5 bases). V lost 4 bases and J lost 0, with 6 bases in between. The CDR3 length is 13 residues. Germline V gives CDR1 GTSNPN, CDR2 SVGIG (reference sequence).

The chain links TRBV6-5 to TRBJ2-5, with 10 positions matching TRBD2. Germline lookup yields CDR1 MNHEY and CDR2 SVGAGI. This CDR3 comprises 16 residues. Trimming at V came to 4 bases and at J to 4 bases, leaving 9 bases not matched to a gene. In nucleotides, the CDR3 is TGTGCCAGCAGTTCGCAGCGGGAGGGCCTCGGAGAGACCCAGTACTTC. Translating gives CASSSQREGLGETQYF.

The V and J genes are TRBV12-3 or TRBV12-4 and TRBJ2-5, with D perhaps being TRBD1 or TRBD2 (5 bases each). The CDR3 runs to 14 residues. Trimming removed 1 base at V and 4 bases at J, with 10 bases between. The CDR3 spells CASSLGGTSETQYF. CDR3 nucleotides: TGTGCCAGCAGTTTAGGGGGGACGTCAGAGACCCAGTACTTC.

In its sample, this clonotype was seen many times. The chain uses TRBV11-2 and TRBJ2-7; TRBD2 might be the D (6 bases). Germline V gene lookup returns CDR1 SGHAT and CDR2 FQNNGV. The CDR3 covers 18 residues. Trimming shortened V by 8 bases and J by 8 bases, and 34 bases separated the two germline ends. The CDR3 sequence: CASGGGRGSWDSLYQQYF. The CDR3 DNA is TGTGCCAGCGGCGGTGGACGGGGAAGTTGGGACTCCCTTTACCAGCAGTACTTC.